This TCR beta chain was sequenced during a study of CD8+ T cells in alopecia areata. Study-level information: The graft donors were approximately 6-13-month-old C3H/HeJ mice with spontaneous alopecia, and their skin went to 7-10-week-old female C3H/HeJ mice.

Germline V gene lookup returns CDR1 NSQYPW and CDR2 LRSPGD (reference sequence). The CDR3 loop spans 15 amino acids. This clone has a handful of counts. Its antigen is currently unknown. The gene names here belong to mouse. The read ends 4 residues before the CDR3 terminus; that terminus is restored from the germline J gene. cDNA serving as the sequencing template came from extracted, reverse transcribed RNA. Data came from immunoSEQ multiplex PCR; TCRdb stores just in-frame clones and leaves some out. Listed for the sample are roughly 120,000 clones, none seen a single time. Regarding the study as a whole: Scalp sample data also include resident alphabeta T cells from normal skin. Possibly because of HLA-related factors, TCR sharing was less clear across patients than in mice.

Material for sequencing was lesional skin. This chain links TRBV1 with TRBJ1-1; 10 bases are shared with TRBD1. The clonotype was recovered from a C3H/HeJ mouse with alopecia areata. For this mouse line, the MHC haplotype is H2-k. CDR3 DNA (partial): TGCACCTGCAGTGCAAGCGACAGGGGGCGAACA. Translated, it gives CTCSASDRGRT. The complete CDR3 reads CTCSASDRGRTEVFF.